The subject of this entry is one TCR beta chain. The data originate from a study of blood T cell repertoires in COVID-19. Across the whole study: The United States, Italy and Spain supplied acute and convalescent COVID-19 samples. The cDNA or gDNA used as material had been derived from T cells, B-cell-depleted T cells, or PBMCs.

Original processing methods: Counts of nucleated cells, estimated from reference gene primer amplification, were obtained. Only in-frame clones appear in the TCRdb table, and some are missing; sequencing was by immunoSEQ multiplex PCR. V and J calls and clone size are copied from that table; D and trimming were computed from the DNA. The table lists about 47,000 clones, over 65% of them singletons. The trim removed 5 bases at V and 9 bases at J, leaving 11 bases unmatched. The CDR3 contains 15 residues. Germline CDR1 is MGHRA and CDR2 is YSYEKL. The receptor was isolated from a woman between 70 and 85 years old with acute or convalescent COVID-19. J is TRBJ2-1 and V is TRBV4-1, with 9 bases identical to TRBD2. Sequenced sample: peripheral blood. The CDR3 region is CASSTEVAGVVEQFF. The CDR3, as DNA: TGCGCCAGCAGCACCGAGGTAGCGGGAGTCGTTGAGCAGTTCTTC.